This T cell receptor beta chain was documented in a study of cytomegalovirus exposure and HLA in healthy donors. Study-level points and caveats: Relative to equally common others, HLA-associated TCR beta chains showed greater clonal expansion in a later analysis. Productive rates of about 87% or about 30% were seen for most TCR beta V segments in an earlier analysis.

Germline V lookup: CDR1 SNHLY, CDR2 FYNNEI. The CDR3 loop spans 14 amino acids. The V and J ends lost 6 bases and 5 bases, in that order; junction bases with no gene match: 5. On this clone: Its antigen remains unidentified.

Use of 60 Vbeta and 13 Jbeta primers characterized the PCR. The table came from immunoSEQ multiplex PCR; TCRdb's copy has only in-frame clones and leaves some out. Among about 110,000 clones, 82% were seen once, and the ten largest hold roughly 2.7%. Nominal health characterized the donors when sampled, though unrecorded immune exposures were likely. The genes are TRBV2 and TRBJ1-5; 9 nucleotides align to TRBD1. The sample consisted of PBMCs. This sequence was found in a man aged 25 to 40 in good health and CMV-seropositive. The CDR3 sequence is CASRIGTGHQPQHF. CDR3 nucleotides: TGTGCCAGCAGGATAGGGACAGGGCATCAGCCCCAGCATTTT. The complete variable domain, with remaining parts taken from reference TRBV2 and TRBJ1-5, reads EPEVTQTPSHQVTQMGQEVILRCVPISNHLYFYWYRQILGQKVEFLVSFYNNEISEKSEIFDDQFSVERPDGSNFTLKIRSTKLEDSAMYFCASRIGTGHQPQHFGDGTRLSIL.